This is a list of T cell receptor beta chains from one sample in a study of cytomegalovirus exposure and HLA in healthy donors. Assay: immunoSEQ multiplex PCR; the TCRdb copy retains only in-frame clones and omits some. The table records about 130,000 clones, roughly nine tenths of them present only once. The sequenced sample consisted of PBMCs. Receptors were obtained from a woman aged 18-29 years in good health and CMV-seropositive. CDR3s include the opening cysteine and the closing phenylalanine or tryptophan. A D gene is named only where the DNA matches it firmly. Clone size is given for some rows only: seen once, a few or many times, or a class if the clone is expanded.

abundance	d_gene	v_gene	j_gene	CDR3nt	CDR3aa
-	-	TRBV6-6	TRBJ1-1	TGTGCCAGCAGTGCTCCTCAACAGTTTTCCACTGAAGCTTTCTTT	CASSAPQQFSTEAFF
-	TRBD2	TRBV5-4	TRBJ2-1	TGTGCCAGCAGCTTGCCGGGACTAGCGGTGTCTCATAGCTCCTACAATGAGCAGTTCTTC	CASSLPGLAVSHSSYNEQFF
-	-	TRBV4-1	TRBJ2-3	TGCGCCAGCAGCCAAGCCGACGCCGGGATTACAGATACGCAGTATTTT	CASSQADAGITDTQYF
-	TRBD1	TRBV6-5	TRBJ2-7	TGTGCCAGCAGTGCCGGGACAGGAGTTTACGAGCAGTACTTC	CASSAGTGVYEQYF
few	-	TRBV6-1	TRBJ2-7	TGTGCCAGCAGTGAAGCGCTGTACAGTACCTACGAGCAGTACTTC	CASSEALYSTYEQYF
-	-	TRBV4-3	TRBJ2-7	TGCGCCAGCAGCCAAGATAGGGGTCACTACGAGCAGTACTTC	CASSQDRGHYEQYF
-	TRBD2	TRBV29-1	TRBJ2-7	TGCAGCGTCCAACTGGGACTAGCGGGGCGCGAGCAGTACTTC	CSVQLGLAGREQYF
-	-	TRBV5-4	TRBJ2-2	TGTGCCAGCAGCCCCCCGGGGACCGGGGAGCTGTTTTTT	CASSPPGTGELFF
-	-	TRBV27	TRBJ2-7	TGTGCCAGCGGTGGCCCTTACGAGCAGTACTTC	CASGGPYEQYF
-	-	TRBV14	TRBJ2-1	TGTGCCAGCAGTCAAACAGGGTTTTTATACAATGAGCAGTTCTTC	CASSQTGFLYNEQFF
-	-	TRBV11-2	TRBJ2-3	TGTGCCAGCAGCTTGGGGCGGGGTGAAGTTACGCAGTATTTT	CASSLGRGEVTQYF
once	-	TRBV30	TRBJ2-5	TGTGCCTGGAGTGTCGCGGGGAAAGAGACCCAGTACTTC	CAWSVAGKETQYF
-	-	TRBV5-6	TRBJ1-6	TGTGCCAGCAGCGCAGCGGACTGGAAAGGGAGGATATACAATTCACCCCTCCACTTT	CASSAADWKGRIYNSPLHF
-	-	TRBV7-3	TRBJ2-3	TGTGCCAGCAGCTTAACTGAATTGGCGGGGCAGCAGTATTTT	CASSLTELAGQQYF
-	-	TRBV9	TRBJ2-1	TGTGCCAGCAGCCCAGGAATCAGGGGTTCCTACAATGAGCAGTTCTTC	CASSPGIRGSYNEQFF
-	-	TRBV9	TRBJ2-7	TGTGCCAGCAGCGTAGTTTCAGGGGCACACGAGCAGTACTTC	CASSVVSGAHEQYF
-	-	TRBV30	TRBJ1-2	TGTGCCTGGAGTGCTTCGCGGGGCGGCTATGGCTACACCTTC	CAWSASRGGYGYTF
-	TRBD1	TRBV14	TRBJ1-1	TGTGCCAGCAGCCAAGATGGGACAGGACCGAACACTGAAGCTTTCTTT	CASSQDGTGPNTEAFF
-	TRBD1	TRBV9	TRBJ1-2	TGTGCCAGCAGCGTCGGGACAGGGGACTATGGCTACACCTTC	CASSVGTGDYGYTF
-	TRBD2	TRBV5-4	TRBJ2-1	TGTGCCAGCAGCTTGGCCGTAACTAGCGGAGGGGATGAGCAGTTCTTC	CASSLAVTSGGDEQFF
few	-	TRBV2	TRBJ2-7	TGTGCCAGCCGAGGAGACGAGCAGTACTTC	CASRGDEQYF
-	-	TRBV6-5	TRBJ2-7	TGTGCCAGCAGTCGGAGACAGGTTTACGAGCAGTACTTC	CASSRRQVYEQYF